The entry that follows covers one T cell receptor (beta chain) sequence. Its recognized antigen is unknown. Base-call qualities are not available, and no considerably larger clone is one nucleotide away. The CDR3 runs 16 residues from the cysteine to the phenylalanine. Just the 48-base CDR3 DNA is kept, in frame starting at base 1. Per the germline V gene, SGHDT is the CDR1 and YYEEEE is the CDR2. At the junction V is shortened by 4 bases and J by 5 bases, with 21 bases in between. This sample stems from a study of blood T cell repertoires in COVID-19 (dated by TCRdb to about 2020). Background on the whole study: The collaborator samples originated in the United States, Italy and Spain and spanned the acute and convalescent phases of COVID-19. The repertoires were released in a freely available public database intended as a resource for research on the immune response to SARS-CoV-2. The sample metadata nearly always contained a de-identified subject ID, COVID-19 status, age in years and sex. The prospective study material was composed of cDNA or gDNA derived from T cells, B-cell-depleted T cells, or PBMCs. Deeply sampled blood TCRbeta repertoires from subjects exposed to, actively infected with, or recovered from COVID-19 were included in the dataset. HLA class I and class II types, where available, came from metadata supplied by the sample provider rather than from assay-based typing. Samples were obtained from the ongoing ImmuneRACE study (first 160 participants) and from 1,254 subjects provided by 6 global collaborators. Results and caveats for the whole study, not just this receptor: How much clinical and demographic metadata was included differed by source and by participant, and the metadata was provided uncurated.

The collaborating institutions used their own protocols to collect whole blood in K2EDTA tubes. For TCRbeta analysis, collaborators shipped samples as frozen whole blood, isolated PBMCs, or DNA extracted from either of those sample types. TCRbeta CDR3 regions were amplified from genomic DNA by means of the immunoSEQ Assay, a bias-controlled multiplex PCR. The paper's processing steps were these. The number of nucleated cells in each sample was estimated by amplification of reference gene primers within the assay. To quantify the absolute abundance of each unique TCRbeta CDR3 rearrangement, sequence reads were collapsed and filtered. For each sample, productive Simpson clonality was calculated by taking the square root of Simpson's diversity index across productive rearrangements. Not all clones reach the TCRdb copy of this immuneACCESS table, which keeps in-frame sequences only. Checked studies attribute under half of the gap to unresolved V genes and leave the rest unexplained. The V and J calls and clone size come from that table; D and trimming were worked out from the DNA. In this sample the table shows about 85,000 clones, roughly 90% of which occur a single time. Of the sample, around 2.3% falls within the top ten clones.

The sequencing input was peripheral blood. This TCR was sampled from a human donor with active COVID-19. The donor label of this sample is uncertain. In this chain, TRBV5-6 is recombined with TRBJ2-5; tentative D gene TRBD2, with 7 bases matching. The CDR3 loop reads CASSPAGGGLRETQYF. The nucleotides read TGTGCCAGCAGCCCTGCTGGCGGGGGCCTTCGGGAGACCCAGTACTTC.